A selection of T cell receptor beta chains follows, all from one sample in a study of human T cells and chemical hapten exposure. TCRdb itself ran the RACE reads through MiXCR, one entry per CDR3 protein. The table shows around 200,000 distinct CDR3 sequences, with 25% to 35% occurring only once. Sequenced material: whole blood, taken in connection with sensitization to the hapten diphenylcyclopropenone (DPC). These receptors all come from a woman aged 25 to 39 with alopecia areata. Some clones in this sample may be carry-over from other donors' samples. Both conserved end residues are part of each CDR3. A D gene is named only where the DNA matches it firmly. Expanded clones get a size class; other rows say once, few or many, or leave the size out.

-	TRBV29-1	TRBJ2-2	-	TGCAGCGTTGACGGGGGGACAGCGAACACCGGGGAGCTGTTTTTT	CSVDGGTANTGELFF
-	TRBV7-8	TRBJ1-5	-	TGTGCCAGCAGCTTAGGAGTTCGGGGGGTAAATCAACCCCAGCATTTT	CASSLGVRGVNQPQHF
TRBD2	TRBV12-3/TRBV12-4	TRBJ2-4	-	TGTGCCAGCAGTTTATTGTCAGGACTAGGGGACATTCAGTACTTC	CASSLLSGLGDIQYF
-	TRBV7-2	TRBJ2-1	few	TGTGCCAGCAGCTTAGCCGATCCAATGCATGAGCAGTTCTTC	CASSLADPMHEQFF
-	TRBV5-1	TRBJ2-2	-	TGCGCCAGCAGCTTGGCAGGATTGCCCGGGGAGCTGTTTTTT	CASSLAGLPGELFF
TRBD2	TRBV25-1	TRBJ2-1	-	TGTGCCAGCAGTACTAGCGTGGAGCAGTTCTTC	CASSTSVEQFF
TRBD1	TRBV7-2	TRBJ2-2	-	TGTGCCAGCAGCAAGACAGGGGAAACCGGGGAGCTGTTTTTT	CASSKTGETGELFF
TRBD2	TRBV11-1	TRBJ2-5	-	TGTGCCAGCAGCTATCCGGGACTAGCGGGAGGGCAAGAGACCCAGTACTTC	CASSYPGLAGGQETQYF
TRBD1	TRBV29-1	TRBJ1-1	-	TGCAGCGCCGTCTGGGGACAGGAAGCTTTCTTT	CSAVWGQEAFF
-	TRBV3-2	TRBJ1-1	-	TGTGCCGCCGGGGGGGGGGCCAGGGGAAAAACTGAAGCTTTCTTT	CAAGGGARGKTEAFF
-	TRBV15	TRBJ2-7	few	TGTGCCACCAGCAGAGAAGCGGGCAGGGCCTACGAGCAGTACTTC	CATSREAGRAYEQYF
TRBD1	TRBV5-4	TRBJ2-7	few	TGTGCCAGCAGCTTGCCACAGGGACAGGGGAGTAACGAGCAGTACTTC	CASSLPQGQGSNEQYF
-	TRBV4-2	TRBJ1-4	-	TGTGCCAGCAGCCAATCCGGAGATGAAAAACTGTTTTTT	CASSQSGDEKLFF
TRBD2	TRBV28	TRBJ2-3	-	TGTGCCAGCAGTTTATGGGGCGGGGGGGCCAGGGATACGCAGTATTTT	CASSLWGGGARDTQYF
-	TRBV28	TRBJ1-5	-	TGTGCCAGCAGTGACGCAGCTACTCAGGGGTCTCTGGCCCAGCATTTT	CASSDAATQGSLAQHF
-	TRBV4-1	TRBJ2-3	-	TGCGCCAGCAGCCAAGGCGGAAGCACAGATACGCAGTATTTT	CASSQGGSTDTQYF
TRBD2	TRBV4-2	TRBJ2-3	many	TGTGCCAGCAGCCAAGATCTAGCGGGGGGCACAGATACGCAGTATTTT	CASSQDLAGGTDTQYF
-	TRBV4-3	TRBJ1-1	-	TGCGCCAGCAGCCAAGATTCTCGGGATCTCGAAGCTTTCTTT	CASSQDSRDLEAFF
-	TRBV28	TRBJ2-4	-	TGTGCCAGCAATTCGGGACCGAGGCGAAACATTCAGTACTTC	CASNSGPRRNIQYF
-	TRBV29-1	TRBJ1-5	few	TGCAGCGTATCAGGGGCTCTAGGTCAGCCCCAGCATTTT	CSVSGALGQPQHF
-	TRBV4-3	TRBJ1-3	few	TGCGCCAGCAGCCAAGACAGGGATTCTGGAAACACCATATATTTT	CASSQDRDSGNTIYF
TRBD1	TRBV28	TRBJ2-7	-	TGTGCCAGCCTGGACAGGGAACGGTACGAGCAGTACTTC	CASLDRERYEQYF
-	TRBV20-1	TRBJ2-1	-	TGCAGTGCTAGAGGACTAGTTTACAATGAGCAGTTCTTC	CSARGLVYNEQFF
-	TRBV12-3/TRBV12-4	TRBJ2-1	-	TGTGCCAGCAGTTTAGCTCACGTCAATGAGCAGTTCTTC	CASSLAHVNEQFF
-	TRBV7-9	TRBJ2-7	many	TGTGCCAGCAGCTTTAGGGGCAGCTACGAGCAGTACTTC	CASSFRGSYEQYF
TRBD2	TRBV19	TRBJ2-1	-	TGTGCCAGTAGTAGTAGCGGGAGGGCCGGTAAGCAGTTCTTC	CASSSSGRAGKQFF
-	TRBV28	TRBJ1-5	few	TGTGCCAGCAGTCTCCCCCCTCACAGGGACCCTTATAGCAATCAGCCCCAGCATTTT	CASSLPPHRDPYSNQPQHF
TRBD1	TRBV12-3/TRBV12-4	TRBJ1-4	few	TGTGCCAGCAGCCGGGACAGGGCTGAAAAACTGTTTTTT	CASSRDRAEKLFF
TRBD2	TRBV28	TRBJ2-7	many	TGTGCCAGCAGGACTAGCGGGAGCTACGAGCAGTACTTC	CASRTSGSYEQYF
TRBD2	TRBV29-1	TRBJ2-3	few	TGCAGCGTTGCGGTTCTAGCGGGAGAGGGTACGCAGTATTTT	CSVAVLAGEGTQYF
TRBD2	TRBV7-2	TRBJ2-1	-	TGTGCCAGCAGCTTAGTCGGTCTAGCGGGCAATGAGCAGTTCTTC	CASSLVGLAGNEQFF
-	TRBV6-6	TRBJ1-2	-	TGTGCCAGCAGTTACGGCAAGGGCTACACCTTC	CASSYGKGYTF
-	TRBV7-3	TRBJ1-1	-	TGTGCCAGCAGCACCGGGGCGCACACTGAAGCTTTCTTT	CASSTGAHTEAFF
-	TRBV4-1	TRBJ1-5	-	TGCGCCAGCAGCCAAGAGTATGGGTGGAGCAATCAGCCCCAGCATTTT	CASSQEYGWSNQPQHF
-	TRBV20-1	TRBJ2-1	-	TGCAGTGCGGCCCGTAGGGGGAGAGGTTGGAATGAGCAGTTCTTC	CSAARRGRGWNEQFF
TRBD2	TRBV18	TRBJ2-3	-	TGTGCCAGCTCACCATACCGTGCCGGGACTAGCGGGGGGCCGGTCTTCAGCGATACGCAGTATTTT	CASSPYRAGTSGGPVFSDTQYF
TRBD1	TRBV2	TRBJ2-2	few	TGTGCCAGCAATCCACAGGGGCTCGGGGAGCTGTTTTTT	CASNPQGLGELFF